The sequence of this T cell receptor (beta chain) was determined in a study of blood T cell repertoires in COVID-19. Study overall: Italy, Spain and the United States were the sources of the convalescent and acute COVID-19 samples. Nucleic acid was either cDNA or gDNA, and it came from T cells, B-cell-depleted T cells, or PBMCs.

This CDR3 is built from 13 residues. The V gene lost 4 bases and the J gene lost 4 bases, with 10 bases spanning the gap. This clone has only a few counts. Authors' methods: Estimates of nucleated cell counts were drawn from the amplification of reference gene primers. Measured with immunoSEQ multiplex PCR; TCRdb has only the in-frame clones, and not every one. V and J calls and clone size follow that table, whereas D and trimming were derived from the DNA. The repertoire consists of tens of thousands of clones, with 80% to 85% occurring once and the leading ten covering about 5%. The clonotype comes from a woman aged 60-75 years with acute or convalescent COVID-19. The genes are TRBV12-3 or TRBV12-4 and TRBJ1-1; a possible D gene is TRBD1 (5 bases). Sequenced sample: peripheral blood. The CDR3 DNA reads TGTGCCAGCAGTTCCACCCAGGGCACTGAAGCTTTCTTT. Amino acid sequence: CASSSTQGTEAFF.